This entry is about one T cell receptor (beta chain). V lost 1 base, J lost 4 bases, and 8 bases lay in between. The CDR3 consists of 14 residues. Germline-derived CDR1 and CDR2 are LGHDT and YNNKEL (reference sequence). The sample belongs to a study of blood T cell repertoires in COVID-19. Looking at the study overall: T cells, B-cell-depleted T cells, or PBMCs supplied cDNA or gDNA.

As processed by the authors: Reference gene primer amplification gave nucleated cell count estimates. Repertoires were generated with immunoSEQ multiplex PCR, while TCRdb's copy carries only in-frame clones and drops some. The D gene and trimming were derived from the DNA, and the V and J assignments and clone size from that table. The data hold roughly 97,000 clones, with 70% to 85% observed a single time. This receptor was obtained from an elderly woman with active or convalescent COVID-19. The V and J genes are TRBV3-1 (or the pseudogene TRBV3-2) and TRBJ2-4; weak D call: TRBD1 (6 bases). Sample: peripheral blood. The CDR3 region has the DNA TGTGCCAGCAGCCAAGGGGGGCTAAAAAACATTCAGTACTTC. Translated: CASSQGGLKNIQYF.